The next 26 T cell receptor beta chains were all read from a single sample in a study of control samples from healthy donors and cancer patients. Libraries were prepared by immunoSEQ multiplex PCR; TCRdb keeps only in-frame clonotypes and omits some of them. Among some 140,000 clones, approximately 86% were seen once, and the ten largest hold approximately 9.4%. What was sequenced was blood. The source is a woman under 40 in good health.

This chain links TRBV28 with TRBJ1-2; 11 bases are shared with TRBD1. Looked up from germline, CDR1 is MDHEN and CDR2 is SYDVKM. V lost 1 base and J lost 6; bases outside the gene matches: 4. This CDR3 has 15 amino acids. CDR3 residues: CASSLFRTGGNGYTF. In DNA, the CDR3 is TGTGCCAGCAGTTTATTCCGGACAGGGGGCAATGGCTACACCTTC.

The chain recombines TRBV6-5 with TRBJ1-1; D is unresolved. This CDR3 is built from 14 residues. The ends were cut back, 6 bases at V and 1 base at J, with 12 bases in the middle. Germline V gene lookup returns CDR1 MNHEY and CDR2 SVGAGI. CDR3 bases: TGTGCCAGCAGGCCGACACAGAAGAACACTGAAGCTTTCTTT. It specifies CASRPTQKNTEAFF.

The genes are TRBV28 and TRBJ1-5, with a weak D call TRBD1 (5 bases). In germline, CDR1 is MDHEN, CDR2 SYDVKM. The CDR3 runs to 13 residues. V was trimmed by 6 bases and J by 5 bases, leaving 11 bases between them. CDR3 bases: TGTGCCAGCAGACGTACAGGAGATCAGCCCCAGCATTTT. Translated: CASRRTGDQPQHF.

The genes are TRBV5-1 and TRBJ1-4; 8 bases are shared with TRBD1. V lost 4 bases to trimming and J lost 6 bases; unmatched junction nucleotides: 17. Per germline, CDR1 SGHRS and CDR2 YFSETQ. This CDR3 contains 18 residues. The CDR3 loop is CASSRGTGDKGGHEKLFF. In DNA, the CDR3 is TGCGCCAGCAGCAGGGGGACAGGAGACAAAGGCGGGCATGAAAAACTGTTTTTT. The full variable domain, with the rest looked up from reference TRBV5-1 and TRBJ1-4, is KAGVTQTPRYLIKTRGQQVTLSCSPISGHRSVSWYQQTPGQGLQFLFEYFSETQRNKGNFPGRFSGRQFSNSRSEMNVSTLELGDSALYLCASSRGTGDKGGHEKLFFGSGTQLSVL.

The V call is TRBV5-1, the J call TRBJ2-3; TRBD2 aligns across 8 bases. The CDR3 runs to 13 residues. Germline V lookup: CDR1 SGHRS, CDR2 YFSETQ. Losses at the gene ends were 3 bases for V and 5 bases for J; bases not matched to a gene: 2. CDR3 residues: CASSWAGGDTQYF. For the CDR3, the DNA is TGCGCCAGCAGCTGGGCGGGAGGAGATACGCAGTATTTT.

The table lists this clone with a count of one. The chain recombines TRBV30 with TRBJ1-1; TRBD1 agrees at 11 bases. The V gene end was trimmed by 3 bases and the J gene end by 3 bases; junction bases not matched to a gene: 9. CDR1 and CDR2 from the germline V gene are GTSNPN and SVGIG (reference sequence). The CDR3 consists of 16 residues. This CDR3 is CAWRLGQGASDTEAFF. The CDR3 coding sequence is TGTGCCTGGAGGCTCGGACAGGGGGCGTCGGACACTGAAGCTTTCTTT.

This clone was observed a single time. V is TRBV11-2 and J is TRBJ1-1; D may be TRBD1 (6 bases). V was clipped by 4 bases and J by 1 base, with 16 bases between them. Germline CDR1 SGHAT, CDR2 FQNNGV. The length of the CDR3 is 16 residues. Here the CDR3 reads CASSSTTGFRNTEAFF. The CDR3 DNA reads TGTGCCAGCAGCTCGACTACAGGGTTCCGGAACACTGAAGCTTTCTTT.

The genes are TRBV5-8 and TRBJ1-6; D possibly corresponds to TRBD1 (6 bases). Looked up from germline, CDR1 is SGHTS and CDR2 is YDEGEE. V lost 6 bases, J lost 8 bases, and 18 bases lay in between. This CDR3 comprises 15 residues. CDR3 coding DNA: TGTGCCAGCAACCCCTTGGGGGGCCAGTATTCACCCCTCCACTTT. Its translation: CASNPLGGQYSPLHF.

J is TRBJ2-5 and V is TRBV19; no firm D call. CDR3 length equals 11 residues. The V and J ends lost 2 bases and 2 bases respectively, with 0 bases between them. CDR1 LNHDA and CDR2 SQIVND come from the germline V gene (reference sequence). The CDR3 region is CASSIQETQYF. The CDR3 DNA reads as TGTGCCAGTAGTATACAAGAGACCCAGTACTTC.

V is TRBV30 and J is TRBJ1-1; TRBD1 is a possible D gene (5 bases). Trimming stripped 0 bases from V and 0 bases from J, with 8 bases between. CDR3 size: 14 residues. Germline CDR1 GTSNPN, CDR2 SVGIG (reference sequence). The CDR3 nucleotides are TGTGCCTGGAGTGTACCAGGGATGAACACTGAAGCTTTCTTT. This sequence encodes CAWSVPGMNTEAFF.

The V gene is TRBV6-2 or TRBV6-3, the J gene TRBJ2-2; TRBD1 is a possible D gene (5 bases). Trimming removed 2 bases from V and 0 bases from J, with 7 bases in between. Germline V gene lookup returns CDR1 MNHEY and CDR2 SVGEGT. This CDR3 comprises 15 residues. CDR3 loop: CASSYPGTNTGELFF. The CDR3 nucleotides are TGTGCCAGCAGTTACCCAGGGACGAACACCGGGGAGCTGTTTTTT.

This clone appeared a single time. This chain joins TRBV29-1 and TRBJ2-7, with 12 bases aligning to TRBD1. V trimming: 5 bases; J trimming: 3 bases; junction bases outside the gene matches: 11. Germline CDR1 reads SQVTM; CDR2 reads ANQGSEA. The length of the CDR3 is 16 residues. The CDR3 loop is CSVKGQGAGQGYEQYF. The DNA of the CDR3 is TGCAGCGTTAAGGGACAGGGGGCAGGTCAGGGCTACGAGCAGTACTTC.

This chain connects TRBV29-1 to TRBJ1-1, with a tentative D call TRBD1 (5 bases). The CDR3 extends over 13 amino acids. Trimming removed 5 bases from V and 0 bases from J, with 10 bases in between. The V gene's germline CDR1 is SQVTM and CDR2 ANQGSEA. The CDR3 sequence is CSVLWDLNTEAFF. The DNA for the CDR3 is TGCAGCGTTCTTTGGGACCTGAACACTGAAGCTTTCTTT.

The chain has TRBV10-3 and TRBJ1-6; 8 bases are shared with TRBD1. V was clipped by 3 bases and J by 10 bases; unmatched bases: 8. Germline-derived CDR1 and CDR2 are ENHRY and SYGVKD. The CDR3 consists of 15 residues. The DNA of the CDR3 is TGTGCCATCAGTGACTCAGGGGGCGCGTGGTCACCCCTCCACTTT. Translation: CAISDSGGAWSPLHF.

This clone was observed once. This rearrangement joins TRBV11-2 to TRBJ2-2; 12 bases agree with TRBD2. CDR3 length: 16 amino acids. Looked up from germline, CDR1 is SGHAT and CDR2 is FQNNGV. The V gene end was trimmed by 1 base and the J gene end by 6 bases; junction bases not matched to a gene: 3. The CDR3 DNA sequence: TGTGCCAGCAGCTTAGTGGCTAGCGGGAGGGCCGGGGAGCTGTTTTTT. Amino acid sequence: CASSLVASGRAGELFF. Supplemented by reference TRBV11-2 and TRBJ2-2, the full variable domain reads EAGVAQSPRYKIIEKRQSVAFWCNPISGHATLYWYQQILGQGPKLLIQFQNNGVVDDSQLPKDRFSAERLKGVDSTLKIQPAKLEDSAVYLCASSLVASGRAGELFFGEGSRLTVL.

The genes are TRBV5-8 and TRBJ1-2; D uncertain. V shed 0 bases and J shed 3 bases, with 9 bases lying between them. The V gene's germline CDR1 is SGHTS and CDR2 YDEGEE. The CDR3 length is 14 residues. This CDR3 is CASSLATDYYGYTF. The CDR3 coding sequence is TGTGCCAGCAGCTTGGCCACAGATTACTATGGCTACACCTTC.

The V call is TRBV30, the J call TRBJ2-7; a weak D match, TRBD2 (6 bases). Looked up from germline, CDR1 is GTSNPN and CDR2 is SVGIG (reference sequence). Trimming took off 3 bases at V and 6 bases at J, with 12 bases between the two ends. The CDR3 consists of 12 residues. This chain's CDR3 is CAWRDYSSEQYF. CDR3 nucleotide sequence: TGTGCCTGGAGGGACTACAGCTCCGAGCAGTACTTC.

The chain joins TRBV5-6 to TRBJ1-2; no firm D call. Germline CDR1 is SGHDT and CDR2 is YYEEEE. The CDR3 consists of 13 residues. V was pared by 1 base and J by 4 bases, with 8 bases between. For the CDR3, the DNA is TGTGCCAGCAGCTTGTTGGCTCCCTATGGCTACACCTTC. Residues: CASSLLAPYGYTF. The variable domain in full, with the rest retrieved from reference TRBV5-6 and TRBJ1-2, is DAGVTQSPTHLIKTRGQQVTLRCSPKSGHDTVSWYQQALGQGPQFIFQYYEEEERQRGNFPDRFSGHQFPNYSSELNVNALLLGDSALYLCASSLLAPYGYTFGSGTRLTVV.

The V and J genes are TRBV5-1 and TRBJ2-7; D is ambiguous. V was shortened by 0 bases and J by 4 bases, with 14 bases between the two germline ends. Germline-derived CDR1 and CDR2 are SGHRS and YFSETQ. This CDR3 is built from 15 residues. CDR3 amino acids: CASSLGPSETYEQYF. CDR3 nucleotide sequence: TGCGCCAGCAGCTTGGGCCCCTCAGAGACATACGAGCAGTACTTC.

The chain links TRBV7-8 to TRBJ2-1; D is tentatively TRBD1 or TRBD2 (5 bases each). Per germline, CDR1 SGHVS and CDR2 FQNEAQ. Trimming left V 0 bases short and J 2 bases short, with 11 bases between. The CDR3 length is 16 residues. CDR3 amino acids: CASSLARDGTYNEQFF. CDR3 bases: TGTGCCAGCAGCTTAGCCCGGGACGGAACCTACAATGAGCAGTTCTTC.

This rearrangement joins TRBV12-3 or TRBV12-4 to TRBJ1-4; 8 nucleotides match TRBD1. V dropped 10 bases and J dropped 8; count of bases not matched to a gene: 9. CDR3 size: 13 residues. The CDR3 loop is CATRQGAGEKLFF. The CDR3 region has the DNA TGTGCCACCCGGCAGGGGGCGGGAGAAAAACTGTTTTTT.

The chain uses TRBV27 and TRBJ2-6; the match to TRBD1 covers 8 bases. CDR1 is MNHEY, CDR2 SMNVEV, per germline (reference sequence). The ends lost 6 bases at V and 0 bases at J; junction bases unmatched: 10. The CDR3 spans 18 residues. The CDR3 DNA follows: TGTGCCAGCAGCCCGGGACAGGTGGGATTCTCTGGGGCCAACGTCCTGACTTTC. Translation: CASSPGQVGFSGANVLTF.

The V and J genes are TRBV15 and TRBJ2-7; 9 bases align to TRBD1. The CDR3 sequence is 16 residues long. The germline CDR1 and CDR2 sequences are LNHNV and YYDKDF (reference sequence). V lost 5 bases, J lost 4 bases, and 12 bases stayed unmatched. The CDR3 nucleotides read TGTGCCACCAGCCAACTAAGACAGGGGGGGGTTTACGAGCAGTACTTC. This translates into CATSQLRQGGVYEQYF.

The V and J genes are TRBV4-1 and TRBJ1-6; D is ambiguous. This CDR3 region has 15 residues. Trimming took off 0 bases at V and 5 bases at J, with 8 bases between the two ends. Germline lookup yields CDR1 MGHRA and CDR2 YSYEKL. The CDR3 here is CASSQDGRNNSPLHF. The DNA for the CDR3 is TGCGCCAGCAGCCAAGATGGACGGAATAATTCACCCCTCCACTTT.

The chain joins TRBV10-3 to TRBJ1-1; TRBD1 agrees at 9 bases. Looked up from germline, CDR1 is ENHRY and CDR2 is SYGVKD. Trimming cost V 8 bases and J 4 bases; bases outside gene matches: 5. The CDR3 has 13 amino acids. The CDR3 loop reads CAIVDRGGTEAFF. As DNA, the CDR3 is TGTGCCATCGTCGACAGGGGGGGCACTGAAGCTTTCTTT.

V usage is TRBV18 and J usage is TRBJ1-6; 7 nucleotides align to TRBD1. CDR3 length: 14 amino acids. V shed 6 bases, J shed 8 bases, and the junction held 7 bases outside the gene matches. Germline V lookup: CDR1 KGHSH, CDR2 LQKENI. The DNA of the CDR3 is TGTGCCAGCTCCCGTGACAGGGCGGATTCACCCCTCCACTTT. Translation gives CASSRDRADSPLHF. Together with reference TRBV18 and TRBJ1-6, the CDR3 gives the full variable domain: NAGVMQNPRHLVRRRGQEARLRCSPMKGHSHVYWYRQLPEEGLKFMVYLQKENIIDESGMPKERFSAEFPKEGPSILRIQQVVRGDSAAYFCASSRDRADSPLHFGNGTRLTVT.